This TCR beta chain is drawn from a study of cytotoxic CD8 clonotypes in ibrutinib-treated CLL. Study summary: Among the patients, approximately ten presented as relapsed/refractory and 15 as treatment-naive; around 18 showed unmutated IGHV.

Trimming at V came to 7 bases and at J to 2 bases, leaving 6 bases not matched to a gene. This CDR3 has 14 amino acids. In germline, CDR1 is MNHNS, CDR2 SASEGT. A 1 in 200,000 to 1 in 1 million T cell depth was the sequencing target. Data came from immunoSEQ multiplex PCR; TCRdb stores just in-frame clones and leaves some out. The repertoire consists of about 300,000 clones, with about 72% occurring once and the leading ten covering approximately 5.1%. This TCR derives from a human donor with chronic lymphocytic leukemia. This chain joins TRBV6-1 and TRBJ2-5, with 8 bases lining up with TRBD2. The sequencing here drew on PBMCs, taken at disease progression, from a patient treated with ibrutinib. The CDR3: CASKLAAQQETQYF. The CDR3, as DNA: TGTGCCAGCAAACTAGCGGCGCAGCAAGAGACCCAGTACTTC.